The present T cell receptor (beta chain) was sequenced within a study of CD4 T cells in relation to SARS-CoV-2 and coronaviruses. Data came from immunoSEQ multiplex PCR; TCRdb stores just in-frame clones and leaves some out. The sample carries 27,000 or so clones, 73% recorded once. In regard to this clone: Its antigen is not identified.

CD4+ T cells from unexposed donors were obtained before the COVID-19 pandemic (2011-2018). The cells were cultured for under twelve days before CD4+ T cells were isolated. The CDR3 contains 15 residues. CDR1 and CDR2 (germline): MDHEN, SYDVKM. Deletions cut 7 bases from V and 0 bases from J, with 13 bases between. The TCR was taken from a human donor in good health. The rearrangement joins TRBV28 to TRBJ1-3; no clear D. Source material: CD4+ T cells from PBMCs, cultured in vitro. CDR3 nucleotide sequence: TGTGCCAGCATCCCCCCGCAGGTCTCTGGAAACACCATATATTTT. It specifies CASIPPQVSGNTIYF.